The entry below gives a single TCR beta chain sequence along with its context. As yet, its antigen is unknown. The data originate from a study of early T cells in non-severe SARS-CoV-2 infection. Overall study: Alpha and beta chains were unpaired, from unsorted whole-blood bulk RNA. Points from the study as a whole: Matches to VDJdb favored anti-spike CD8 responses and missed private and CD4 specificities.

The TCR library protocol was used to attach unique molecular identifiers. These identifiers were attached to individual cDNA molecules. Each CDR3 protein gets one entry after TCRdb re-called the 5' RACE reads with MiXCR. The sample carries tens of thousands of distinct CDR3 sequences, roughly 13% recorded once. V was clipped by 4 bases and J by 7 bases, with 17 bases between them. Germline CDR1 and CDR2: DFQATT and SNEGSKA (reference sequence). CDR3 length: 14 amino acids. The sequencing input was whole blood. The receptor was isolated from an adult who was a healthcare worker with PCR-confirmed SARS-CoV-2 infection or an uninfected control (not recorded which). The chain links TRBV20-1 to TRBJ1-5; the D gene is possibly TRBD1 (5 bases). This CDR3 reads CSATGSPSRQPQHF. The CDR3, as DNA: TGCAGTGCTACAGGGTCCCCTTCGAGGCAGCCCCAGCATTTT.